This is a list of T cell receptor beta chains from one sample in a study of vaccination and CD4 T cells after COVID-19. No antigens are known for them. One entry per CDR3 protein, called by TCRdb with MiXCR from the PCR reads. The sample includes around 21,000 distinct CDR3 sequences, around 52% seen only once; the top ten take about 15%. Sequences were obtained from CD4+ T cells from blood, cultured in vitro. The source of these receptors is a human donor who had recovered from COVID-19. CDR3s include the opening cysteine and the closing phenylalanine or tryptophan. A D gene is named only where the DNA matches it firmly. Part of the rows lack a size; the others show once, few, many or a class for expanded clones.

CDR3aa	CDR3nt	d_gene	v_gene	abundance	j_gene
CASSYSPGSNSPLHF	TGTGCCAGCAGTTACTCTCCAGGTTCCAATTCACCCCTCCACTTT	-	TRBV6-5	-	TRBJ1-6
CALRLAGASDTQYF	TGCGCCTTAAGATTAGCGGGGGCCTCAGATACGCAGTATTTT	TRBD2	TRBV20-1	-	TRBJ2-3
CASTRTGDPYNEQFF	TGTGCCAGCACCCGGACAGGGGACCCCTACAATGAGCAGTTCTTC	TRBD1	TRBV6-1	-	TRBJ2-1
CASSLTSGGDTQYF	TGTGCCAGCAGCTTAACTAGCGGGGGTGATACGCAGTATTTT	TRBD2	TRBV7-9	-	TRBJ2-3
CASSPRGGGYNEQFF	TGTGCCAGCAGTCCCCGTGGTGGCGGATACAATGAGCAGTTCTTC	-	TRBV2	few	TRBJ2-1
CASSPGTRRPLHF	TGTGCCAGCAGCCCCGGGACCCGGCGGCCCCTCCACTTT	-	TRBV11-1	-	TRBJ1-6
CASSIPGLAGVIGTGELFF	TGTGCCAGCAGCATACCGGGACTAGCGGGGGTCATTGGTACCGGGGAGCTGTTTTTT	TRBD2	TRBV7-2	few	TRBJ2-2
CSARPGVTYEQYF	TGCAGTGCCCGACCGGGGGTGACCTACGAGCAGTACTTC	-	TRBV20-1	once	TRBJ2-7
CASSSLEKETQYF	TGTGCCAGCAGTTCCTTGGAAAAAGAGACCCAGTACTTC	-	TRBV28	-	TRBJ2-5
CASSLIPGGPKTQYF	TGTGCCAGCAGTTTAATTCCAGGAGGTCCTAAGACCCAGTACTTC	-	TRBV28	-	TRBJ2-5